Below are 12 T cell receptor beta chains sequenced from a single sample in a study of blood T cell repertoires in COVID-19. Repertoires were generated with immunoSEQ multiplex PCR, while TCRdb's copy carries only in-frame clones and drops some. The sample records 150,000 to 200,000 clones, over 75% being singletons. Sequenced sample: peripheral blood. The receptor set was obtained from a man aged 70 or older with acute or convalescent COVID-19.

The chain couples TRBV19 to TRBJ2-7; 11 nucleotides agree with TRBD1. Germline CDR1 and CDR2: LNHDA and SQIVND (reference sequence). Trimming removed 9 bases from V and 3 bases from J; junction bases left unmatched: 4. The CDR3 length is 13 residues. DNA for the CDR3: TGTGCCAGCAAGGACAGGGGGCACTACGAGCAGTACTTC. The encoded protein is CASKDRGHYEQYF.

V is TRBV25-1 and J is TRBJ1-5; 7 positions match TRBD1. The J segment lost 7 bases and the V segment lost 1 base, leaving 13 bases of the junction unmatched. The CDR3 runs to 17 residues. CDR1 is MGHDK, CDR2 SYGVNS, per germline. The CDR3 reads CASSECVRDSLYQPQHF. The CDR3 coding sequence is TGTGCCAGCAGTGAATGTGTTCGGGACAGTCTTTACCAGCCCCAGCATTTT.

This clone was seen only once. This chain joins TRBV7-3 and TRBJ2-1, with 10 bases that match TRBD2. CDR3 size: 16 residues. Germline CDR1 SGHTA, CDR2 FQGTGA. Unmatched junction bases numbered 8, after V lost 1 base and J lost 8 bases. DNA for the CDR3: TGTGCCAGCAGCTTAATCCCGGGACTAGCGAGAGATGAGCAGTTCTTC. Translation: CASSLIPGLARDEQFF.

Here the CDR3 DNA reads TGTGCCACCAGCAGAACCGGGACAGGGACCGGGGAGCTGTTTTTT. Protein sequence: CATSRTGTGTGELFF. V usage is TRBV15 and J usage is TRBJ2-2; TRBD1 aligns across 9 bases. Per the germline V gene, CDR1 is LNHNV and CDR2 is YYDKDF (reference sequence). The length of the CDR3 is 15 residues. J was trimmed by 5 bases and V by 2 bases; bases with no gene match: 3.

CDR3 amino acids: CASSLRLESHSGNTIYF. DNA of the CDR3: TGTGCCAGCAGCTTAAGACTAGAGTCCCACTCTGGAAACACCATATATTTT. The chain is built from TRBV7-9 and TRBJ1-3; D call uncertain. CDR3 size: 17 residues. The germline V gene encodes CDR1 SEHNR and CDR2 FQNEAQ (reference sequence). Trimming took off 2 bases at V and 0 bases at J, with 14 bases between the two ends.

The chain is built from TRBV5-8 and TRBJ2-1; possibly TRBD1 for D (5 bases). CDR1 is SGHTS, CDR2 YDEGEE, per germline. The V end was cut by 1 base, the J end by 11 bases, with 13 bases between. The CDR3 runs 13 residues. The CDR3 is CASSLYRGSQQFF. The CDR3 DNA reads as TGTGCCAGCAGCTTGTATAGGGGCTCCCAGCAGTTCTTC.

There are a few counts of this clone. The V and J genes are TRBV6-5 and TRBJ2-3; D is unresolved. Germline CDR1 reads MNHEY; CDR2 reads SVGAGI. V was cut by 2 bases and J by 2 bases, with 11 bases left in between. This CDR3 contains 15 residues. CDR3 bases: TGTGCCAGCAGTTACCAATCTAACCCCACAGATACGCAGTATTTT. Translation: CASSYQSNPTDTQYF.

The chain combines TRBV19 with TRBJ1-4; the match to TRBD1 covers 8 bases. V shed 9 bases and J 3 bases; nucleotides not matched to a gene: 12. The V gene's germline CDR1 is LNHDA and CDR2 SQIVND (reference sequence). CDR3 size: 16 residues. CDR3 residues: CASGTGDLGANEKLFF. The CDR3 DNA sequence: TGTGCCAGCGGGACAGGTGATCTAGGAGCTAATGAAAAACTGTTTTTT.

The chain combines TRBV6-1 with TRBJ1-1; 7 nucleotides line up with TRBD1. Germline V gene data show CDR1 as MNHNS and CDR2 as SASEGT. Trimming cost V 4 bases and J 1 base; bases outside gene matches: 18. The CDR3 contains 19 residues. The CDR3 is CASSAQGDSGMSGNTEAFF. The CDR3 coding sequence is TGTGCCAGCAGTGCCCAAGGGGACAGTGGGATGAGTGGGAACACTGAAGCTTTCTTT.

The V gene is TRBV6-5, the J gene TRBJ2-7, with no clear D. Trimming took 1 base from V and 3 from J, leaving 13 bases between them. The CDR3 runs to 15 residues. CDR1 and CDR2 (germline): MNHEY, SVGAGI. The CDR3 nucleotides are TGTGCCAGCAGTTACTTGTCAGGAACAAACTACGAGCAGTACTTC. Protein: CASSYLSGTNYEQYF.

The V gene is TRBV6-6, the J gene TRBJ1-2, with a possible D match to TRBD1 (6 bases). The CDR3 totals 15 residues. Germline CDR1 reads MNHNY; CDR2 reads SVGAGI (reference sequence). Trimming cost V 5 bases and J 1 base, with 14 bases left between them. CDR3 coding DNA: TGTGCCAGCAGTGCGCCCGACAGGAGTAACTATGGCTACACCTTC. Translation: CASSAPDRSNYGYTF.

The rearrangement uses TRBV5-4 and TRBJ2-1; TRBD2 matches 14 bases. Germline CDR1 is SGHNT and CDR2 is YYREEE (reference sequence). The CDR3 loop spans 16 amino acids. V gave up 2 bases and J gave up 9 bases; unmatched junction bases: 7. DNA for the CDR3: TGTGCCAGCAGCTTAGGGGGACTAGCGGGAGAGGGTGAGCAGTTCTTC. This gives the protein CASSLGGLAGEGEQFF.